This T cell receptor beta chain was recovered during a study of blood T cell repertoires in COVID-19. The repertoire was sequenced with immunoSEQ multiplex PCR; TCRdb's copy has only in-frame clones and lacks some. Among 200,000 to 300,000 clones listed, around 84% were seen once. Trimming stripped 8 bases from V and 13 bases from J, with 12 bases between. The CDR3 totals 11 residues. CDR1 is MNHEY and CDR2 is SVGAGI in the germline V gene. Sequencing input: peripheral blood. The sequence came from a woman aged 40 to 49 who had recovered from COVID-19. The chain employs TRBV6-5 and TRBJ1-6; tentative D call: TRBD1 (6 bases). The CDR3 loop is CASGGRSPLHF. CDR3 bases: TGTGCCAGCGGGGGCCGGTCCCCCCTCCACTTT.